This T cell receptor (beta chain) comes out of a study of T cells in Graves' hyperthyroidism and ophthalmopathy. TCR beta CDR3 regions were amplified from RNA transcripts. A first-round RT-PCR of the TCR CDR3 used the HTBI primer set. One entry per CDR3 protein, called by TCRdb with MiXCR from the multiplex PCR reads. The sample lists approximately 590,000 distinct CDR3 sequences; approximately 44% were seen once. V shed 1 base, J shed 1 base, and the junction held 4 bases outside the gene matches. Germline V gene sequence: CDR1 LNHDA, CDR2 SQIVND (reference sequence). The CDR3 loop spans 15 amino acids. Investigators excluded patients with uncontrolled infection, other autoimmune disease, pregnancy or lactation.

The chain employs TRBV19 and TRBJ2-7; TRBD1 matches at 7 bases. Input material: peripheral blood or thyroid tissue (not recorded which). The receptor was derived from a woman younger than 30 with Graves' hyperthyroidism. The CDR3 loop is CASSIVHRGSYEQYF. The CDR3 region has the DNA TGTGCCAGTAGTATAGTGCACAGGGGTTCCTACGAGCAGTACTTC.